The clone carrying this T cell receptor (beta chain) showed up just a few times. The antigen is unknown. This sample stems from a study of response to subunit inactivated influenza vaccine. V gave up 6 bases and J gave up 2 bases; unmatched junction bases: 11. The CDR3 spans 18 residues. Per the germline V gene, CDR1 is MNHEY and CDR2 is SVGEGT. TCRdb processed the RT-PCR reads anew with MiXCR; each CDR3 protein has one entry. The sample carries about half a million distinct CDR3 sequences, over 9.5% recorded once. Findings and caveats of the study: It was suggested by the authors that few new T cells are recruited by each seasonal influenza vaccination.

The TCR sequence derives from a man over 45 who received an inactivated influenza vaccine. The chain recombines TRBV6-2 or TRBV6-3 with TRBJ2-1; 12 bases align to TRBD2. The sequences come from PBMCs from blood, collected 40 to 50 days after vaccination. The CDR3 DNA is TGTGCCAGCAGGGATTCTAGCGGGGGGGCGGCACCCTACAATGAGCAGTTCTTC. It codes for CASRDSSGGAAPYNEQFF.